This entry lists 23 T cell receptor beta chains sequenced from one sample in a study of cytomegalovirus exposure and HLA in healthy donors. PCR involved 60 Vbeta and 13 Jbeta primers. The data were produced by immunoSEQ multiplex PCR, yet TCRdb's version contains in-frame clones alone and is incomplete. The sample shows about 180,000 clones, 70% to 80% of them seen only once. The sequenced sample consisted of PBMCs. These receptors were taken from a woman aged 40 to 55 in good health and CMV-seronegative.

V and J are TRBV4-3 and TRBJ1-4, with D tentatively TRBD1 (5 bases). The CDR3 sequence is 16 residues long. Trimming took off 2 bases at V and 4 bases at J, with 14 bases between the two ends. Germline CDR1 reads LGHNA; CDR2 reads YSLEER. The CDR3: CASSQLSGTVNEKLFF. In DNA, the CDR3 is TGCGCCAGCAGCCAATTGAGCGGGACCGTTAATGAAAAACTGTTTTTT.

CDR3 nucleotides: TGTGCCAGCGAATACAGGGAAGGCTACGAGCAGTACTTC. Protein: CASEYREGYEQYF. This chain joins TRBV7-8 and TRBJ2-7; a weak D match, TRBD1 (6 bases). The CDR3 is 13 amino acids. CDR1 is SGHVS and CDR2 is FQNEAQ in the germline V gene. V was shortened by 8 bases and J by 3 bases, with 14 bases between the two germline ends.

This clone was found a few times. This rearrangement joins TRBV6-1 to TRBJ2-2, with TRBD1 matching 9 bases. The V gene's germline CDR1 is MNHNS and CDR2 SASEGT. This CDR3 spans 15 amino acids. Trimming took 3 bases from V and 3 from J; bases not matched to a gene: 2. The CDR3 coding sequence is TGTGCCAGCAGTGAGGGACAGGGACACACCGGGGAGCTGTTTTTT. Residues: CASSEGQGHTGELFF.

The chain joins TRBV10-1 to TRBJ2-7, with D unresolved. V was trimmed by 2 bases and J by 6 bases, leaving 11 bases between them. CDR1 is WNHNN and CDR2 is SYGVQD in the germline V gene (reference sequence). CDR3 length: 13 residues. The CDR3 sequence: CASSEGTRFEQYF. CDR3 in DNA: TGCGCCAGCAGTGAGGGCACCCGCTTCGAGCAGTACTTC.

The genes are TRBV6-4 and TRBJ1-1, with 8 bases fitting TRBD1. Germline assignment: CDR1 MRHNA and CDR2 SNTAGT. This CDR3 comprises 15 residues. V was clipped by 6 bases and J by 0 bases; unmatched bases: 6. CDR3 nucleotide sequence: TGTGCCAGCAGGGCTATACAGGGGGTGAACACTGAAGCTTTCTTT. Protein sequence: CASRAIQGVNTEAFF.

The chain carries TRBV5-4 and TRBJ2-1; TRBD2 matches 7 bases. Germline V gene sequence: CDR1 SGHNT, CDR2 YYREEE (reference sequence). Germline trimming cut 1 base from V and 5 bases from J; bases unmatched to any gene: 3. The CDR3 consists of 14 residues. The CDR3 loop is CASSLSLADNEQFF. CDR3 DNA: TGTGCCAGCAGCTTGAGTCTAGCGGACAATGAGCAGTTCTTC.

In DNA form, the CDR3 reads TGTGCCAGCAGCTCACAGGAGAGAGCTTCAACTGAAGCTTTCTTT. It specifies CASSSQERASTEAFF. The gene calls are TRBV7-2 and TRBJ1-1, with D possibly TRBD1 on 5 matching bases. The CDR3 sequence is 15 residues long. The V end was cut by 4 bases, the J end by 5 bases, with 17 bases between. The germline V gene encodes CDR1 SGHTA and CDR2 FQGNSA.

CDR3 nucleotide sequence: TGTGCCAGCACCCGGACCGGGGGGGCTGATCCTGAAGCTTTCTTT. Encoded protein: CASTRTGGADPEAFF. The chain has TRBV6-6 and TRBJ1-1; tentatively, D is TRBD1 (6 bases). The CDR3 is 15 residues long. In germline, CDR1 is MNHNY, CDR2 SVGAGI (reference sequence). The V and J ends lost 7 bases and 6 bases respectively, with 21 bases between them.

This chain connects TRBV7-9 to TRBJ2-7; possible D gene TRBD2, 6 bases. Germline V CDR1 and CDR2: SEHNR, FQNEAQ (reference sequence). V dropped 1 base and J dropped 0 bases, with 13 bases sitting between them. The CDR3 sequence is 16 residues long. The CDR3 DNA reads as TGTGCCAGCAGCTTAGTCTCCGGGACTCTCTCCTACGAGCAGTACTTC. Translating gives CASSLVSGTLSYEQYF.

The V gene is TRBV5-1, the J gene TRBJ1-5, with D uncertain. V was clipped by 1 base and J by 5 bases, with 13 bases between them. CDR1 and CDR2 from the germline V gene are SGHRS and YFSETQ. This CDR3 is built from 15 residues. DNA for the CDR3: TGCGCCAGCAGCTTGTGGGGAGGTGAAGATCAGCCCCAGCATTTT. Translated, it gives CASSLWGGEDQPQHF.

The CDR3 loop is CASSQDSQTANYGYTF. The CDR3 bases are TGCGCCAGCAGCCAAGATAGCCAGACTGCTAACTATGGCTACACCTTC. V is TRBV4-1 and J is TRBJ1-2; D is unclear. The germline V and J ends were trimmed by 0 bases and 0 bases, with 11 bases remaining between them. The CDR3 is 16 residues long. Per the germline V gene, CDR1 is MGHRA and CDR2 is YSYEKL.

This sequence joins TRBV4-3 and TRBJ2-5, with 7 bases that match TRBD1. Trimming at V came to 2 bases and at J to 5 bases, leaving 8 bases not matched to a gene. The CDR3 is 15 amino acids. Germline assignment: CDR1 LGHNA and CDR2 YSLEER. CDR3 region: CASSQSTGQRETQYF. Written as DNA, the CDR3 is TGCGCCAGCAGCCAATCGACGGGACAGCGCGAGACCCAGTACTTC.

This clone has just one count. V and J are TRBV6-5 and TRBJ2-1; 10 bases line up with TRBD1. In germline, CDR1 is MNHEY, CDR2 SVGAGI. V trimming: 8 bases; J trimming: 1 base; junction bases outside the gene matches: 2. This CDR3 spans 14 amino acids. In DNA, the CDR3 is TGTGCCAGCTGGGACAGGGGATCCTACAATGAGCAGTTCTTC. The encoded protein is CASWDRGSYNEQFF.

V and J are TRBV5-4 and TRBJ1-1; 7 bases are shared with TRBD1. The CDR3 contains 14 residues. J lost 2 bases, V lost 4 bases, and 5 bases had no gene match. The germline gives CDR1 SGHNT, CDR2 YYREEE (reference sequence). CDR3 in DNA: TGTGCCAGCAGCCCGGACAGGATTAACACTGAAGCTTTCTTT. It is translated as CASSPDRINTEAFF.

A single count supports this clone. This chain joins TRBV6-6 and TRBJ1-2; D is uncertain. CDR1 and CDR2 (germline): MNHNY, SVGAGI (reference sequence). The CDR3 covers 14 residues. Trimming shortened V by 6 bases and J by 4 bases, and 15 bases separated the two germline ends. This CDR3 is CASRRAAFPYGYTF. The DNA for the CDR3 is TGTGCCAGCAGGAGGGCAGCTTTCCCCTATGGCTACACCTTC.

This chain connects TRBV9 to TRBJ2-3; 7 bases line up with TRBD1. The CDR3 covers 15 residues. V was pared by 4 bases and J by 4 bases, with 9 bases of the junction left unmatched. Per the germline V gene, CDR1 is SGDLS and CDR2 is YYNGEE. CDR3 region: CASSKGQIRADTQYF. Written as DNA, the CDR3 is TGTGCCAGCAGCAAGGGACAGATAAGGGCAGATACGCAGTATTTT.

The V and J genes are TRBV28 and TRBJ2-4, with D perhaps matching TRBD1 (6 bases). This CDR3 contains 13 residues. The V end was cut by 5 bases, the J end by 7 bases, with 12 bases between. Per the germline V gene, CDR1 is MDHEN and CDR2 is SYDVKM. The CDR3 DNA follows: TGTGCCAGCAGTCGGACGACAGGTAACATTCAGTACTTC. Translation: CASSRTTGNIQYF.

The J gene is TRBJ2-2, the V gene TRBV19; perhaps TRBD1 as D (6 bases). V shed 5 bases and J shed 9 bases, with 10 bases lying between them. Per the germline V gene, CDR1 is LNHDA and CDR2 is SQIVND (reference sequence). CDR3 length: 12 residues. CDR3 loop: CASSFRGWELFF. In nucleotides, the CDR3 is TGTGCCAGTAGTTTCAGGGGTTGGGAGCTGTTTTTT.

The chain is built from TRBV14 and TRBJ2-7; D is ambiguous. The CDR3 extends over 12 amino acids. V was trimmed by 2 bases and J by 7 bases, leaving 9 bases between them. Germline CDR1 reads SGHDN; CDR2 reads FVKESK. The CDR3 spells CASSQINAEQYF. In DNA form, the CDR3 reads TGTGCCAGCAGCCAAATAAATGCGGAGCAGTACTTC.

The chain employs TRBV6-1 and TRBJ2-1, with 11 nucleotides matching TRBD2. The germline gives CDR1 MNHNS, CDR2 SASEGT. This CDR3 comprises 16 residues. The V segment lost 1 base and the J segment 7 bases; nucleotides outside the gene matches: 6. CDR3: CASSEEVAGGPNEQFF. DNA for the CDR3: TGTGCCAGCAGTGAAGAGGTAGCGGGAGGGCCAAATGAGCAGTTCTTC.

V is TRBV5-1 and J is TRBJ1-2; 9 bases agree with TRBD1. Germline assignment: CDR1 SGHRS and CDR2 YFSETQ. The CDR3 loop spans 15 amino acids. J lost 2 bases, V lost 4 bases, and 6 bases had no gene match. This CDR3 reads CASSRGQGENYGYTF. The DNA of the CDR3 is TGCGCCAGCAGCAGGGGACAGGGTGAAAACTATGGCTACACCTTC.

The chain has TRBV4-3 and TRBJ2-7; D gene uncertain. Trimming removed 1 base from V and 0 bases from J, with 10 bases in between. CDR3 size: 15 residues. Germline values: CDR1 LGHNA, CDR2 YSLEER. The CDR3: CASSQVAESSYEQYF. CDR3 in DNA: TGCGCCAGCAGCCAAGTGGCGGAAAGCTCCTACGAGCAGTACTTC.

This sequence joins TRBV28 and TRBJ1-1; D call uncertain. The germline V gene has CDR1 MDHEN and CDR2 SYDVKM. CDR3 length: 13 amino acids. Trimming removed 8 bases from V and 5 bases from J, with 15 bases in between. The CDR3 bases are TGTGCCAGCGGGTGGCCGCAGCGGACTGAAGCTTTCTTT. Translating gives CASGWPQRTEAFF.